This is a list of T cell receptor beta chains from one sample in a study of T-cell memory formation after mild COVID-19. TCRdb re-called the 5' RACE reads through MiXCR, storing one row per CDR3 protein. The sample carries about 560,000 distinct CDR3 sequences, 15% to 20% recorded once. The sequenced sample was PBMCs or a T cell subset sorted from them (not recorded which). These receptors were taken from an adult woman who had mild COVID-19 (a few samples of this study predate the infection). Cell type and time point are not known. CDR3s include the opening cysteine and the closing phenylalanine or tryptophan. Fields, in order: clone size, V gene, J gene, D gene, CDR3 DNA, CDR3 protein. A D gene is named only where the DNA matches it firmly. The size entry is marked missing in some rows and otherwise reads once, few, many or a size class.

many	TRBV7-9	TRBJ2-5	NA	TGTGCCAGCAGCTTACTCAACGCCGGGGAGACCCAGTACTTC	CASSLLNAGETQYF
few	TRBV12-3/TRBV12-4	TRBJ1-5	NA	TGTGCCAGCAGTTTGGGGACCCAGGCGAGGCCCCAGCATTTT	CASSLGTQARPQHF
NA	TRBV5-5	TRBJ1-2	TRBD1	TGTGCCAGCAGCGCAGGGGGCGCCTATGGCTACACCTTC	CASSAGGAYGYTF
few	TRBV27	TRBJ2-1	TRBD2	TGTGCCAGCAGTTCTAGCGGGAGAGTCTCCTACAATGAGCAGTTCTTC	CASSSSGRVSYNEQFF
few	TRBV7-9	TRBJ2-1	NA	TGTGCCAGCAGCCCCCGGAATTTTGGGAGCTCCTACAATGAGCAGTTCTTC	CASSPRNFGSSYNEQFF
few	TRBV7-8	TRBJ2-3	TRBD1	TGTGCCAGCAGCTTCGGGACAGCTGGCCTCACAGATACGCAGTATTTT	CASSFGTAGLTDTQYF
NA	TRBV3-1	TRBJ2-1	TRBD2	TGTGCCAGCAGCCAAGATCTAGCGGGAGAAGGGTACAATGAGCAGTTCTTC	CASSQDLAGEGYNEQFF
NA	TRBV3-1	TRBJ1-6	TRBD1	TGTGCCAGCCGCGAGACAGGGTACGTGTCACCCCTCCACTTT	CASRETGYVSPLHF
NA	TRBV7-3	TRBJ2-2	TRBD2	TGTGCCAGCAGACCCACGGGGGGAGCTCTAAACACCGGGGAGCTGTTTTTT	CASRPTGGALNTGELFF
NA	TRBV5-1	TRBJ1-1	TRBD1	TGCGCCAGCAGGCCCGGGACAGGGGGCACTGAAGCTTTCTTT	CASRPGTGGTEAFF
NA	TRBV25-1	TRBJ1-3	NA	TGTGCCAGCAGCTCACTAACTGGTGGAAACACCATATATTTT	CASSSLTGGNTIYF
NA	TRBV20-1	TRBJ1-6	NA	TGCAGTGCTAGAGATCGGTCTATCACCCTCCACTTT	CSARDRSITLHF
NA	TRBV6-5	TRBJ2-7	TRBD2	TGTGCCAGCGGAACTAGCGGGAGCTCCTACGAGCAGTACTTC	CASGTSGSSYEQYF
many	TRBV27	TRBJ2-2	TRBD1	TGTGCCAGCAGTTGGACAGGGGGTTCCGTTCTCACCGGGGAGCTGTTTTTT	CASSWTGGSVLTGELFF
NA	TRBV18	TRBJ2-1	NA	TGTGCCAGCTCCAACCTCCCTAGCGAGTACAATGAGCAGTTCTTC	CASSNLPSEYNEQFF
NA	TRBV10-3	TRBJ2-3	TRBD1	TGTGCCATCAGTGAGATGCAGGGGGCGGATACGCAGTATTTT	CAISEMQGADTQYF
NA	TRBV20-1	TRBJ2-1	TRBD2	TGCAGTGCTAGAGATCAGTCTAGCGGATACAATGAGCAGTTCTTC	CSARDQSSGYNEQFF
few	TRBV3-1	TRBJ1-2	TRBD1	TGTGCCAGCAGCCCCCAGGACAGGGCTGACTATGGCTACACCTTC	CASSPQDRADYGYTF
few	TRBV5-4	TRBJ2-3	TRBD2	TGTGCCAGCAGCCGGGAGGGTGGCACAGATACGCAGTATTTT	CASSREGGTDTQYF
NA	TRBV10-3	TRBJ2-5	TRBD2	TGTGCCATCAGTGAGGCGGGACTAGCGGGACAAGAGACCCAGTACTTC	CAISEAGLAGQETQYF
few	TRBV18	TRBJ1-1	NA	TGTGCCAGCTCACCTACAGGGATACGCGACACTGAAGCTTTCTTT	CASSPTGIRDTEAFF
many	TRBV6-2/TRBV6-3	TRBJ2-1	TRBD1	TGTGCCAGCAGCCATGCAAGGACAGGGGGATACAATGAGCAGTTCTTC	CASSHARTGGYNEQFF
NA	TRBV6-5	TRBJ1-2	NA	TGTGCCAGCAGTTACCTACAGAGATATGGCTACACCTTC	CASSYLQRYGYTF
few	TRBV3-1	TRBJ2-1	NA	TGTGCCACCAGCACTCCACGTATAAATGAGCAGTTCTTC	CATSTPRINEQFF
NA	TRBV4-1	TRBJ1-5	NA	TGCGCCAGCAGCCACCCCGGGACGGGGAGCAATCAGCCCCAGCATTTT	CASSHPGTGSNQPQHF
NA	TRBV9	TRBJ1-1	NA	TGTGCCAGCAGCCGCGGGGGGATCCCTGAAGCTTTCTTT	CASSRGGIPEAFF
NA	TRBV20-1	TRBJ1-2	NA	TGCAGTGCTAGAGGTTTGGGTAACTATGGCTACACCTTC	CSARGLGNYGYTF
NA	TRBV6-5	TRBJ1-1	NA	TGTGCCAGCAGCCAGGGATCCGAAGCTTTCTTT	CASSQGSEAFF
NA	TRBV4-1	TRBJ2-6	TRBD1	TGCGCCAGCAGCCATGACAGGGCTGGGGCCAACGTCCTGACTTTC	CASSHDRAGANVLTF
NA	TRBV3-1	TRBJ1-5	NA	TGTGCCAGCAGCCCTCGGGGGATGTTGGGTCAGCCCCAGCATTTT	CASSPRGMLGQPQHF
few	TRBV7-8	TRBJ2-2	TRBD2	TGTGCCAGCAGAACGGGACTAGGGAAAACCGGGGAGCTGTTTTTT	CASRTGLGKTGELFF
NA	TRBV12-3/TRBV12-4	TRBJ2-1	NA	TGTGCCAGCAGCCGAAATATCCCTACCAATGAGCAGTTCTTC	CASSRNIPTNEQFF
NA	TRBV20-1	TRBJ2-5	NA	TGCAGTGCTGATGCGGGGGCCCAAGAGACCCAGTACTTC	CSADAGAQETQYF
NA	TRBV5-5	TRBJ1-3	NA	TGTGCCAGCAGCTTGGGAAGGGAAAACACCATATATTTT	CASSLGRENTIYF
few	TRBV12-3/TRBV12-4	TRBJ2-7	NA	TGTGCCAGCAGTTTTAATACAGGGAGGGGAGAGCAGTACTTC	CASSFNTGRGEQYF
NA	TRBV11-1	TRBJ2-5	NA	TGTGCCAGCAGACCTAGGGAGGCGAAGGAGACCCAGTACTTC	CASRPREAKETQYF
few	TRBV7-9	TRBJ2-1	NA	TGTGCCAGCAGCCATGGGGCTAATGAGCAGTTCTTC	CASSHGANEQFF
NA	TRBV23-1	TRBJ2-2	NA	TGCGCCAGCCCCAAAGCGCAGGGCGGTAACAACACCGGGGAGCTGTTTTTT	CASPKAQGGNNTGELFF
NA	TRBV7-6	TRBJ2-5	TRBD2	TGTGCCAGCAGCTTCACGCGGGGGGGAAAAGAGACCCAGTACTTC	CASSFTRGGKETQYF
NA	TRBV6-2/TRBV6-3	TRBJ2-1	TRBD1	TGTGCCAGCAGTCCGCTAGGGACAGTTCCTAACAATGAGCAGTTCTTC	CASSPLGTVPNNEQFF
NA	TRBV7-9	TRBJ1-2	NA	TGTGCCAGCAGCTTATCTGGGGCTTATGGATATGGCTACACCTTC	CASSLSGAYGYGYTF
NA	TRBV12-3/TRBV12-4	TRBJ1-2	NA	TGTGCCAGCGGCAATTTGATAGACAGTAAATATGGCTACACCTTC	CASGNLIDSKYGYTF
NA	TRBV7-6	TRBJ1-5	NA	TGTGCCAGCAGCTTAGCTGGGGGAAAGCCCCAGCATTTT	CASSLAGGKPQHF
many	TRBV12-3/TRBV12-4	TRBJ2-1	TRBD2	TGTGCCAGCATGGCGGGACTAGCTTCGAGCAATGAGCAGTTCTTC	CASMAGLASSNEQFF
NA	TRBV5-1	TRBJ2-1	NA	TGCGCCAGCAGCTCGGTACTACGACCCACTTACACTTACAATGAGCAGTTCTTC	CASSSVLRPTYTYNEQFF
few	TRBV7-9	TRBJ2-5	TRBD2	TGTGCCAGCACCGCCGGGGGGGACGAGACCCAGTACTTC	CASTAGGDETQYF
NA	TRBV7-8	TRBJ2-7	TRBD2	TGTGCCAGCACCCGGACTAGCGGGAGTTATGCGGAAGAGCAGTACTTC	CASTRTSGSYAEEQYF
few	TRBV30	TRBJ2-3	NA	TGTGCCTGGAGTGTCATGGTGGGAGATACGCAGTATTTT	CAWSVMVGDTQYF
NA	TRBV7-2	TRBJ2-1	NA	TGTGCCAGCAATATCGACGGGAGACAGTACAATGAGCAGTTCTTC	CASNIDGRQYNEQFF
few	TRBV5-5	TRBJ1-4	NA	TGTGCCAGCAGCTTGACGGGAAAACTGTTTTTT	CASSLTGKLFF
NA	TRBV6-2/TRBV6-3	TRBJ2-7	NA	TGTGCCAGCAGGAGGACTGTCTACGAGCAGTACTTC	CASRRTVYEQYF
few	TRBV5-1	TRBJ2-1	TRBD2	TGCGCCAGCAGCTTGATGTCTAGCGGGGGGAAGAATGAGCAGTTCTTC	CASSLMSSGGKNEQFF
many	TRBV7-2	TRBJ2-1	TRBD2	TGTGCCAGCAGCTTAAGTCTAGCGGGAGGTAGTAAGCAGTTCTTC	CASSLSLAGGSKQFF